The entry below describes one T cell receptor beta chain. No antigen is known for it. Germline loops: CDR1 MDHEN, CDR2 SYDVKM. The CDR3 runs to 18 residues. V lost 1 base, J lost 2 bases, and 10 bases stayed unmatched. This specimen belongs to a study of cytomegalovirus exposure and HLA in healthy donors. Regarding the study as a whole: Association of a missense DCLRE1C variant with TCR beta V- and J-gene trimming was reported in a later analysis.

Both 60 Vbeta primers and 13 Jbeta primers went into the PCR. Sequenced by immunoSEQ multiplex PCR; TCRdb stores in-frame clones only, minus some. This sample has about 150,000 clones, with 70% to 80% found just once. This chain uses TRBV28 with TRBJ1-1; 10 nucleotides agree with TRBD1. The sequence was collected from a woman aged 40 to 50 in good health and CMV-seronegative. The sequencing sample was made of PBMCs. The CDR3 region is CASSLLIPGQGLNTEAFF. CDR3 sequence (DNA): TGTGCCAGCAGTTTATTGATTCCGGGACAGGGGTTAAACACTGAAGCTTTCTTT. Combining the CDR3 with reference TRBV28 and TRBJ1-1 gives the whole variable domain DVKVTQSSRYLVKRTGEKVFLECVQDMDHENMFWYRQDPGLGLRLIYFSYDVKMKEKGDIPEGYSVSREKKERFSLILESASTNQTSMYLCASSLLIPGQGLNTEAFFGQGTRLTVV.